One and the same sample provided the 3 T cell receptor beta chains below, sequenced in a study of cytomegalovirus exposure and HLA in healthy donors. It was with 60 Vbeta and 13 Jbeta primers that the PCR ran. Clones were sequenced by immunoSEQ multiplex PCR, and TCRdb holds only the in-frame ones, with some missing. The sample includes some 150,000 clones, around 74% seen only once; the top ten take around 3%. Sequencing used PBMCs. The origin of the receptors is a female donor in good health and CMV-seronegative.

The chain is built from TRBV5-8 and TRBJ2-6; weak D call: TRBD2 (5 bases). Trimming cost V 0 bases and J 1 base, with 11 bases left between them. CDR3 size: 17 residues. Germline CDR1 and CDR2: SGHTS and YDEGEE. The CDR3 is CASSLVYERSGANVLTF. CDR3 DNA: TGTGCCAGCAGCTTGGTGTATGAGCGGTCTGGGGCCAACGTCCTGACTTTC.

The J gene is TRBJ2-2, the V gene TRBV7-2; D is perhaps TRBD1 (6 bases). This CDR3 spans 14 amino acids. In germline, CDR1 is SGHTA, CDR2 FQGNSA. V was shortened by 5 bases and J by 1 base, with 8 bases between the two germline ends. In nucleotides, the CDR3 is TGTGCCAGCAGCCAGACAGGGAACACCGGGGAGCTGTTTTTT. Its translation is CASSQTGNTGELFF. Complete variable domain (other parts from reference TRBV7-2 and TRBJ2-2): GAGVSQSPSNKVTEKGKDVELRCDPISGHTALYWYRQSLGQGLEFLIYFQGNSAPDKSGLPSDRFSAERTGGSVSTLTIQRTQQEDSAVYLCASSQTGNTGELFFGEGSRLTVL.

This clone appeared a few times. The gene calls are TRBV6-1 and TRBJ2-7; TRBD1 agrees at 10 bases. Germline CDR1 MNHNS, CDR2 SASEGT. The V and J ends lost 11 bases and 4 bases, in that order; junction bases with no gene match: 11. The CDR3 spans 14 residues. Here the CDR3 reads CAAQRGTGAYEQYF. DNA of the CDR3: TGTGCCGCTCAACGCGGGACAGGGGCGTACGAGCAGTACTTC.